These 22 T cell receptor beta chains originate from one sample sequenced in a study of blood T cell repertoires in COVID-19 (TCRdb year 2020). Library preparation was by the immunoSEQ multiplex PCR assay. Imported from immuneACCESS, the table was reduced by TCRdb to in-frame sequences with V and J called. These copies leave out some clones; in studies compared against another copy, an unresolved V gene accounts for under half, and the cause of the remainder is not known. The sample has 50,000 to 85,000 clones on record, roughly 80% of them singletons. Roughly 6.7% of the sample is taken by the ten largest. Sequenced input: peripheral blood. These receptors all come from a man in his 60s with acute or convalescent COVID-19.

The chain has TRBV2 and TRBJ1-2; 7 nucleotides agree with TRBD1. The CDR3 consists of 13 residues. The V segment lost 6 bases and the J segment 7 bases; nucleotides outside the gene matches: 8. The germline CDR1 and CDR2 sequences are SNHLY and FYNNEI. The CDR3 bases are TGTGCCAGCAGCATTTTCGACAGGGCTGGCTACACCTTC. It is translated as CASSIFDRAGYTF. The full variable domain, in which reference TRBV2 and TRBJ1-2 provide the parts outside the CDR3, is EPEVTQTPSHQVTQMGQEVILRCVPISNHLYFYWYRQILGQKVEFLVSFYNNEISEKSEIFDDQFSVERPDGSNFTLKIRSTKLEDSAMYFCASSIFDRAGYTFGSGTRLTVV.

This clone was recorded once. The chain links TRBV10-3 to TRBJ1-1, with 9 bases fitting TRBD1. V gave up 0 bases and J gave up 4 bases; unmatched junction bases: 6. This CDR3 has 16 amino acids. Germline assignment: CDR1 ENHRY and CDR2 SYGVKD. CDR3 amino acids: CAISESDRGWATEAFF. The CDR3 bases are TGTGCCATCAGTGAGTCCGACAGGGGGTGGGCCACTGAAGCTTTCTTT.

The CDR3 sequence: CASRGTGGLNTEAFF. In DNA form, the CDR3 reads TGCGCCAGCCGAGGGACAGGGGGACTGAACACTGAAGCTTTCTTT. The chain is built from TRBV10-2 and TRBJ1-1; 11 bases are shared with TRBD1. V lost 8 bases to trimming and J lost 0 bases; unmatched junction nucleotides: 5. The CDR3 sequence is 15 residues long. Germline V lookup: CDR1 WSHSY, CDR2 SAAADI.

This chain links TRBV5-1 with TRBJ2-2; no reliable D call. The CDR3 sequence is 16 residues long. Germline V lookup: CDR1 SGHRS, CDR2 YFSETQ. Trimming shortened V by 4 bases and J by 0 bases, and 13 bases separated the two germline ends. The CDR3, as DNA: TGCGCCAGCAGCCCATGGCCGCAACCGAACACCGGGGAGCTGTTTTTT. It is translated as CASSPWPQPNTGELFF.

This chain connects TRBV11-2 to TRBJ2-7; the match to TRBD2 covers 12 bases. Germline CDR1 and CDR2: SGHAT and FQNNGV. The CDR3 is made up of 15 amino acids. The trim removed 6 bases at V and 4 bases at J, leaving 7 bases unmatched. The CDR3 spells CASRSLAGGNYEQYF. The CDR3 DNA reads TGTGCCAGCAGGTCCCTAGCGGGGGGGAATTACGAGCAGTACTTC.

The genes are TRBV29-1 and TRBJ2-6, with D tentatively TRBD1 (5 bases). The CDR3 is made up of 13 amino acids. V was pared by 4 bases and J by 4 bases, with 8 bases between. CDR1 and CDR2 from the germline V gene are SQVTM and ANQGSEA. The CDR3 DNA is TGCAGCGTTGTTGGGGCCGGGGCCAACGTCCTGACTTTC. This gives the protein CSVVGAGANVLTF.

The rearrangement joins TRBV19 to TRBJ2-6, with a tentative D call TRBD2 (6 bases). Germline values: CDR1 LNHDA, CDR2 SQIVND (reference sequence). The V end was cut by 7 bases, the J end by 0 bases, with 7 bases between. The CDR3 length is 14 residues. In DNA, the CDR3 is TGTGCCAGTAAGACTAGCTCTGGGGCCAACGTCCTGACTTTC. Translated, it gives CASKTSSGANVLTF.

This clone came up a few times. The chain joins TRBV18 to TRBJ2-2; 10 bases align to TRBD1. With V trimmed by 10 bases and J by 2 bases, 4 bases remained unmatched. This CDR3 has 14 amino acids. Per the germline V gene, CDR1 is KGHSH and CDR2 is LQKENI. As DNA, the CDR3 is TGTGCCACCCCGACAGGGGGCAACACCGGGGAGCTGTTTTTT. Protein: CATPTGGNTGELFF.

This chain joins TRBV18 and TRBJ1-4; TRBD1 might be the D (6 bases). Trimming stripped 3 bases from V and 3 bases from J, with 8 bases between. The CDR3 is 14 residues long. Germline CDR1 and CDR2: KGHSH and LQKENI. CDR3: CASSPGQPNEKLFF. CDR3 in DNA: TGTGCCAGCTCACCTGGACAGCCTAATGAAAAACTGTTTTTT.

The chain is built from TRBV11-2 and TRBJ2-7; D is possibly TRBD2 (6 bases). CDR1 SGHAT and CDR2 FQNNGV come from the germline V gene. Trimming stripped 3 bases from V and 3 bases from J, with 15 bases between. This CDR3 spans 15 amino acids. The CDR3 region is CASSFKMGGVYEQYF. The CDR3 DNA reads TGTGCCAGCAGCTTCAAGATGGGGGGTGTCTACGAGCAGTACTTC.

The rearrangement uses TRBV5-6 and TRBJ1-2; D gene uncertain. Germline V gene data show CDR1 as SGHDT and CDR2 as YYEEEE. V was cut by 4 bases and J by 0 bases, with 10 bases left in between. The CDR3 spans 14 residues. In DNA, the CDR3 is TGTGCCAGCAGCCCTGACAAGCCTAACTATGGCTACACCTTC. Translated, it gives CASSPDKPNYGYTF.

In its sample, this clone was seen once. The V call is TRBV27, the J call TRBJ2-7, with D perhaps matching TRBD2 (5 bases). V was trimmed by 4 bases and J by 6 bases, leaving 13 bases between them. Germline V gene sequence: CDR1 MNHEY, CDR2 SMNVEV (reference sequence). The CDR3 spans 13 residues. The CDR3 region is CASSWARLAEQYF. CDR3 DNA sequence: TGTGCCAGCAGTTGGGCCAGGCTAGCCGAGCAGTACTTC.

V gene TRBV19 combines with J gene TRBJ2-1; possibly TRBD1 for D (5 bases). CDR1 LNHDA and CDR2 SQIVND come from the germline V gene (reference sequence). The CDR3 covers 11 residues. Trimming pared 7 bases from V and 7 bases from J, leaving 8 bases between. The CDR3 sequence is CASKGWNEQFF. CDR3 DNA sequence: TGTGCCAGTAAGGGGTGGAATGAGCAGTTCTTC. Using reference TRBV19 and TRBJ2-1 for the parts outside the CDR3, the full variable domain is DGGITQSPKYLFRKEGQNVTLSCEQNLNHDAMYWYRQDPGQGLRLIYYSQIVNDFQKGDIAEGYSVSREKKESFPLTVTSAQKNPTAFYLCASKGWNEQFFGPGTRLTVL.

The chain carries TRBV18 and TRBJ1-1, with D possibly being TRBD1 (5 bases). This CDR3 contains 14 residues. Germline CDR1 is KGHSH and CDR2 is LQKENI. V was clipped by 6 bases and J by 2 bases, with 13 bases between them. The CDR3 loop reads CASSATGRNTEAFF. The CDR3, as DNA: TGTGCCAGCTCGGCCACAGGACGAAACACTGAAGCTTTCTTT.

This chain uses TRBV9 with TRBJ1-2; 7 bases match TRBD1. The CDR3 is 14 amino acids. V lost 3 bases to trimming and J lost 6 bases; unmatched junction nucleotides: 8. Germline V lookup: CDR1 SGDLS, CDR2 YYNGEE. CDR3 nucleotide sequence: TGTGCCAGCAGCGCTTCGACAGGGATCAATGGCTACACCTTC. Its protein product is CASSASTGINGYTF.

The CDR3 DNA sequence: TGTGCCAGCCAGGAGGGGGCCCTAGCGACCGGGGAGCTGTTTTTT. Its protein is CASQEGALATGELFF. The chain couples TRBV7-2 to TRBJ2-2; weak D call: TRBD1 (7 bases). Germline V CDR1 and CDR2: SGHTA, FQGNSA. The CDR3 runs to 15 residues. V lost 8 bases, J lost 5 bases, and 18 bases lay in between.

The CDR3 region has the DNA TGTGCCAGCAGCGAAGACAGGGCGGCTAATGAAAAACTGTTTTTT. Its protein product is CASSEDRAANEKLFF. The V and J genes are TRBV25-1 and TRBJ1-4, with 7 bases matching TRBD1. The length of the CDR3 is 15 residues. Germline values: CDR1 MGHDK, CDR2 SYGVNS. The V and J ends lost 6 bases and 3 bases, in that order; junction bases with no gene match: 7.

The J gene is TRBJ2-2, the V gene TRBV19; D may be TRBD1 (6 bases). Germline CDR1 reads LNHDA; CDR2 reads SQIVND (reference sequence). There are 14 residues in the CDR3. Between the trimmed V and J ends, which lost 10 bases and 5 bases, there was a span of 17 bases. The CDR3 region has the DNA TGTGCCACTGCGGACAGCAGGTGGACCGGGGAGCTGTTTTTT. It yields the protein CATADSRWTGELFF.

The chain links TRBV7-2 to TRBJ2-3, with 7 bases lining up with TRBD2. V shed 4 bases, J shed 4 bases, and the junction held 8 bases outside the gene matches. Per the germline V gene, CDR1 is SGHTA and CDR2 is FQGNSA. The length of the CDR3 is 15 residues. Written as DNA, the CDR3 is TGTGCCAGCAGCTCAAGCGGGGAGAAAGCAGATACGCAGTATTTT. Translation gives CASSSSGEKADTQYF.

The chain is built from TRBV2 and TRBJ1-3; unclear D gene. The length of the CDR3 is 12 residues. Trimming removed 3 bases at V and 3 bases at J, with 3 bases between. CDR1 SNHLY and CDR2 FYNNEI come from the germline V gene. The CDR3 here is CASSDLGNTIYF. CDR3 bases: TGTGCCAGCAGTGACCTTGGAAACACCATATATTTT. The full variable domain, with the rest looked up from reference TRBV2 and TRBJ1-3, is EPEVTQTPSHQVTQMGQEVILRCVPISNHLYFYWYRQILGQKVEFLVSFYNNEISEKSEIFDDQFSVERPDGSNFTLKIRSTKLEDSAMYFCASSDLGNTIYFGEGSWLTVV.

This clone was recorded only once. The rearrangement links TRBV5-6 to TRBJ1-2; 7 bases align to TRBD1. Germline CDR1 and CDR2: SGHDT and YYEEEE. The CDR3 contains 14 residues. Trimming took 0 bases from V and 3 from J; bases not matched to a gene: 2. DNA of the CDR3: TGTGCCAGCAGCTTGGGACAGGGCGACTATGGCTACACCTTC. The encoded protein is CASSLGQGDYGYTF.

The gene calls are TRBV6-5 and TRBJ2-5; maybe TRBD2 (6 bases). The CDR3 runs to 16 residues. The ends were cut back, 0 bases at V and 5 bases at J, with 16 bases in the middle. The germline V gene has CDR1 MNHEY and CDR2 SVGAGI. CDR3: CASSYSINGEEETQYF. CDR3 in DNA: TGTGCCAGCAGTTACTCGATTAATGGGGAGGAGGAGACCCAGTACTTC.